This T cell receptor beta chain was sequenced during a study of blood T cell repertoires in COVID-19. Overall study context: Collection of acute and convalescent COVID-19 samples took place in the United States, Italy and Spain. In each case, the material was cDNA or gDNA derived from T cells, B-cell-depleted T cells, or PBMCs.

TCRdb keeps only in-frame clones here, not all; method: immunoSEQ multiplex PCR. Of 120,000 to 150,000 clones listed, approximately 83% are singletons. V was shortened by 7 bases and J by 3 bases, with 16 bases between the two germline ends. CDR1 is LNHDA and CDR2 is SQIVND in the germline V gene (reference sequence). The CDR3 loop spans 14 amino acids. Material: peripheral blood. The chain uses TRBV19 and TRBJ2-7, with D perhaps matching TRBD1 (7 bases). The receptor was isolated from an older woman with COVID-19, enrolled during active disease. The CDR3 reads CASKWQGGDYEQYF. DNA of the CDR3: TGTGCCAGTAAGTGGCAGGGGGGAGACTACGAGCAGTACTTC.